This T cell receptor (beta chain) stems from a study of blood T cells in healthy people across ages. General study findings and limits: Diversity figures based on one million T cells were deemed too low. Both higher diversity and more naive CD4+ cells marked long-lived donors when set against aged donors.

Each of the donors had 9 to 10 milliliters of peripheral blood drawn into EDTA-treated Vacutainer tubes. Isolation recovered at least 6.5 million PBMCs from every sample. Then a second PCR, running about 6 to 12 cycles, was carried out with a sample-barcoded 5' primer and a J-beta primer mix. TCRdb reprocessed the 5' RACE reads with MiXCR, giving one entry per CDR3 protein. The sample holds roughly 1,500,000 distinct CDR3 sequences, around 35% seen once. On this clonotype itself: The antigen is undetermined.

CDR1 is DFQATT, CDR2 SNEGSKA, per germline (reference sequence). CDR3 length: 13 amino acids. With 5 bases clipped from V and 3 bases from J, the junction kept 7 bases outside the gene matches. Sequences were obtained from blood. The chain recombines TRBV20-1 with TRBJ2-7; 7 bases fit TRBD2. The clonotype comes from a woman aged 25 to 45 in good health. CDR3 in amino acids: CSALAGERYEQYF. The CDR3 coding sequence is TGCAGTGCTTTAGCGGGTGAACGCTACGAGCAGTACTTC.